This T cell receptor beta chain was documented in a study of response to subunit inactivated influenza vaccine. Study-wide results and caveats: It was the authors' suggestion that each seasonal influenza vaccination recruits few new T cells.

TCRdb ran MiXCR on the RT-PCR reads and lists one entry per CDR3 protein. The sample consists of about 700,000 distinct CDR3 sequences, about 15% of them appearing once. The CDR3 has 16 amino acids. V dropped 0 bases and J dropped 4; count of bases not matched to a gene: 7. Germline lookup yields CDR1 LGHNA and CDR2 YNFKEQ. Points on this clonotype: What it recognizes is unknown.

This receptor was obtained from a man aged 45 to 65 who received an inactivated influenza vaccine. This rearrangement joins TRBV4-2 to TRBJ2-3; 7 bases match TRBD2. This specimen consisted of PBMCs from blood, obtained roughly 2 weeks before vaccination. The CDR3 sequence: CASSQDYIGGADTQYF. DNA for the CDR3: TGTGCCAGCAGCCAAGATTACATTGGGGGGGCAGATACGCAGTATTTT.